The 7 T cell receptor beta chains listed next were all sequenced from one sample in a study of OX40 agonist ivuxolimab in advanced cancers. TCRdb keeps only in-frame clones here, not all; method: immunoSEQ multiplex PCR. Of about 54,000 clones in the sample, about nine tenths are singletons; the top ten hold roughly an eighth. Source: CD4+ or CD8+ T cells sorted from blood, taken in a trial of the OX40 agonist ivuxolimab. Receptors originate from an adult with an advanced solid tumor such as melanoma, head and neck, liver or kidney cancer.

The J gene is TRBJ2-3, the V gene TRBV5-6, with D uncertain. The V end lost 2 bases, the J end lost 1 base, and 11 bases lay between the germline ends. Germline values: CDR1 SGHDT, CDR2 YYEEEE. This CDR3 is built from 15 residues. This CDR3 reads CASSLGYSRTDTQYF. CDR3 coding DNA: TGTGCCAGCAGCTTAGGCTACAGTCGCACAGATACGCAGTATTTT.

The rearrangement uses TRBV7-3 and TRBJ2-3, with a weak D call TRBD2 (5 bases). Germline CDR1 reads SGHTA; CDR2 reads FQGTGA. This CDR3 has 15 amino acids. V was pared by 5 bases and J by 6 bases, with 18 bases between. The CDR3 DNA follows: TGTGCCAGCAGCGCCCGGACTGGCCCGCGTGATACGCAGTATTTT. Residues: CASSARTGPRDTQYF.

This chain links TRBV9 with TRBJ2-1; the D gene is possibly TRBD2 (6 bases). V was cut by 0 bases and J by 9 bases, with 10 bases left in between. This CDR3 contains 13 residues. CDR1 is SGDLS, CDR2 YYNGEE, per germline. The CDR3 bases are TGTGCCAGCAGCGTAGGATCAGCGGGTGAGCAGTTCTTC. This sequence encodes CASSVGSAGEQFF.

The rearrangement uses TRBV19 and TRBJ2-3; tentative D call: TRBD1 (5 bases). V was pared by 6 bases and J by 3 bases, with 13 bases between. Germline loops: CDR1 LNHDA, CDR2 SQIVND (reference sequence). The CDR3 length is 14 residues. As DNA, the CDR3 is TGTGCCAGTAGGGGGCTTGAAAGTACAGATACGCAGTATTTT. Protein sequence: CASRGLESTDTQYF. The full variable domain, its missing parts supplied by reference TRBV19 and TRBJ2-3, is DGGITQSPKYLFRKEGQNVTLSCEQNLNHDAMYWYRQDPGQGLRLIYYSQIVNDFQKGDIAEGYSVSREKKESFPLTVTSAQKNPTAFYLCASRGLESTDTQYFGPGTRLTVL.

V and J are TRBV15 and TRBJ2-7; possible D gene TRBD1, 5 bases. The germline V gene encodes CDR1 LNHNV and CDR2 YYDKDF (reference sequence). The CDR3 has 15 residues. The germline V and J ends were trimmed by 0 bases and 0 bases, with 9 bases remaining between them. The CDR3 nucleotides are TGTGCCACCAGCAGAGAGGGCGGACACTCCTACGAGCAGTACTTC. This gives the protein CATSREGGHSYEQYF. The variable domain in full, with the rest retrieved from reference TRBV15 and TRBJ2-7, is DAMVIQNPRYQVTQFGKPVTLSCSQTLNHNVMYWYQQKSSQAPKLLFHYYDKDFNNEADTPDNFQSRRPNTSFCFLDIRSPGLGDTAMYLCATSREGGHSYEQYFGPGTRLTVT.

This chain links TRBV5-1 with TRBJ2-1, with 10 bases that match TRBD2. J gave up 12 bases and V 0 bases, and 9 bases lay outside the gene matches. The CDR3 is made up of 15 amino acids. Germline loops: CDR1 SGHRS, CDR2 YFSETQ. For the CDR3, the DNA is TGCGCCAGCAGCTTGGCGGGGGGCCCTAGCGGGAGGCAGTTCTTC. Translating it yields CASSLAGGPSGRQFF. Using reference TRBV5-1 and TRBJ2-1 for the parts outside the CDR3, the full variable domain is KAGVTQTPRYLIKTRGQQVTLSCSPISGHRSVSWYQQTPGQGLQFLFEYFSETQRNKGNFPGRFSGRQFSNSRSEMNVSTLELGDSALYLCASSLAGGPSGRQFFGPGTRLTVL.

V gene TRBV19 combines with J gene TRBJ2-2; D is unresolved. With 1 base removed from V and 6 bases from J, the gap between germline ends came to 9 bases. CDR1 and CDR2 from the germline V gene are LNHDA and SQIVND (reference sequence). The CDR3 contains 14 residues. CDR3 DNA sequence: TGTGCCAGTAGTATAGCCCCAGGCCCCGGGGAGCTGTTTTTT. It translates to CASSIAPGPGELFF.